These 18 T cell receptor beta chains came from one sample sequenced in a study of shared clonotypes between healthy human individuals. Some clones are missing from TCRdb's copy, which holds only in-frame ones; the method was immunoSEQ multiplex PCR. The table records more than 2 million clones, 90% to 95% of them present only once. Sequencing input: naive CD4+ T cells sorted from blood. Documented subset: CD45RA+ positively selected. These receptors all come from a man in his late teens or twenties in good health.

The chain couples TRBV5-4 to TRBJ1-2; TRBD1 matches 8 bases. V gave up 5 bases and J gave up 4 bases; unmatched junction bases: 7. The CDR3 consists of 14 residues. CDR1 SGHNT and CDR2 YYREEE come from the germline V gene (reference sequence). As DNA, the CDR3 is TGTGCCAGCAGGTCGGGACAGGAGGGCTATGGCTACACCTTC. It codes for CASRSGQEGYGYTF.

The chain links TRBV28 to TRBJ1-2; tentatively, D is TRBD1 (6 bases). CDR3 length equals 13 residues. The germline CDR1 and CDR2 sequences are MDHEN and SYDVKM. Trimming cost V 4 bases and J 8 bases, with 14 bases left between them. Written as DNA, the CDR3 is TGTGCCAGCAGTTGGGCAGGGGCGTCGGGCTACACCTTC. Translation: CASSWAGASGYTF.

The gene calls are TRBV10-3 and TRBJ2-3; 10 positions match TRBD1. Germline CDR1 ENHRY, CDR2 SYGVKD. This CDR3 is built from 15 residues. J lost 6 bases, V lost 0 bases, and 3 bases had no gene match. CDR3 region: CAISESRTGGDTQYF. In DNA form, the CDR3 reads TGTGCCATCAGTGAGTCACGGACAGGGGGGGATACGCAGTATTTT.

The gene calls are TRBV7-2 and TRBJ2-5; D is unresolved. The CDR3 has 15 residues. The germline V and J ends were trimmed by 1 base and 3 bases, with 12 bases remaining between them. CDR1 and CDR2 from the germline V gene are SGHTA and FQGNSA. The CDR3 loop is CASSLVLSREETQYF. CDR3 bases: TGTGCCAGCAGCTTAGTTTTGTCAAGGGAAGAGACCCAGTACTTC.

The gene calls are TRBV9 and TRBJ2-3, with 16 bases aligning to TRBD2. V trimming: 3 bases; J trimming: 1 base; junction bases outside the gene matches: 5. This CDR3 contains 18 residues. Germline CDR1 is SGDLS and CDR2 is YYNGEE. DNA for the CDR3: TGTGCCAGCAGCGAGGGACTAGCGGGAGGGCGGGGCACAGATACGCAGTATTTT. Its protein is CASSEGLAGGRGTDTQYF.

The chain couples TRBV12-5 to TRBJ2-1; D remains unclear. Germline V gives CDR1 LGHNT, CDR2 FRNRAP. The CDR3 extends over 13 amino acids. The V gene lost 6 bases and the J gene lost 4 bases, with 10 bases spanning the gap. CDR3 bases: TGTGCTAGTGGCGTCGACCTGTACAATGAGCAGTTCTTC. It codes for CASGVDLYNEQFF.

This clone has a single count. This chain joins TRBV14 and TRBJ2-5; D is undetermined. Trimming shortened V by 4 bases and J by 1 base, and 16 bases separated the two germline ends. The germline V gene encodes CDR1 SGHDN and CDR2 FVKESK. The CDR3 contains 16 residues. The chain's CDR3 is CASSLTWAVGQETQYF. In nucleotides, the CDR3 is TGTGCCAGCAGCCTCACCTGGGCAGTTGGCCAAGAGACCCAGTACTTC.

The chain uses TRBV29-1 and TRBJ2-3, with a possible D match to TRBD1 (5 bases). V lost 2 bases and J lost 1, with 7 bases in between. Looked up from germline, CDR1 is SQVTM and CDR2 is ANQGSEA. CDR3 size: 13 residues. The CDR3 bases are TGCAGCGTTGAACCACAGGGCACAGATACGCAGTATTTT. This sequence encodes CSVEPQGTDTQYF.

V and J are TRBV16 and TRBJ2-7; TRBD1 might be the D (6 bases). The V and J ends lost 0 bases and 2 bases respectively, with 8 bases between them. CDR3 length: 14 amino acids. Germline V gives CDR1 KGHSY, CDR2 FQNENV. CDR3 region: CASSQSPGAYEQYF. In DNA form, the CDR3 reads TGTGCCAGCAGCCAATCTCCAGGGGCCTACGAGCAGTACTTC.

Regarding this clone: Other DNA sequences in this sample translate to the same CDR3. This chain connects TRBV10-3 to TRBJ2-3; possibly TRBD1 for D (5 bases). Trimming shortened V by 0 bases and J by 1 base, and 8 bases separated the two germline ends. CDR3 length: 15 residues. Per germline, CDR1 ENHRY and CDR2 SYGVKD. CDR3 protein: CAISESGRGTDTQYF. CDR3 in DNA: TGTGCCATCAGTGAGTCGGGCAGGGGCACAGATACGCAGTATTTT.

This chain uses TRBV30 with TRBJ1-3; D is unresolved. Trimming took 3 bases from V and 0 from J, leaving 9 bases between them. The CDR3 covers 14 residues. The germline V gene encodes CDR1 GTSNPN and CDR2 SVGIG (reference sequence). The chain's CDR3 is CAWRRLPSGNTIYF. CDR3 coding DNA: TGTGCCTGGAGGAGACTGCCCTCTGGAAACACCATATATTTT.

This clone was observed once. The V gene is TRBV6-5, the J gene TRBJ1-2; D is undetermined. The CDR3 is made up of 12 amino acids. The germline gives CDR1 MNHEY, CDR2 SVGAGI. Trimming removed 7 bases from V and 5 bases from J, with 11 bases in between. In nucleotides, the CDR3 is TGTGCCAGCATCGGACGGGATTATGGCTACACCTTC. Residues: CASIGRDYGYTF.

J is TRBJ2-7 and V is TRBV5-4; the D call may be TRBD1 or TRBD2 (5 bases each). The V gene's germline CDR1 is SGHNT and CDR2 YYREEE (reference sequence). With 4 bases removed from V and 1 base from J, the gap between germline ends came to 9 bases. CDR3 length: 13 amino acids. CDR3 coding DNA: TGTGCCAGCAGCCTAGGGGAGTCCTACGAGCAGTACTTC. Its protein is CASSLGESYEQYF.

As DNA, the CDR3 is TGTGCCAGCAGCCGGCGGGACAGAAACACCGGGGAGCTGTTTTTT. Translating it yields CASSRRDRNTGELFF. The chain is built from TRBV5-6 and TRBJ2-2; maybe TRBD1 (7 bases). Germline CDR1 is SGHDT and CDR2 is YYEEEE. V shed 4 bases and J shed 2 bases, with 12 bases lying between them. This CDR3 spans 15 amino acids.

V and J are TRBV9 and TRBJ2-2; D remains unclear. The CDR3 runs 17 residues. Germline CDR1 and CDR2: SGDLS and YYNGEE. Between the trimmed V and J ends, which lost 0 bases and 2 bases, there was a span of 14 bases. The CDR3 bases are TGTGCCAGCAGCGTAGTACGTTTGGTAGAAAACACCGGGGAGCTGTTTTTT. Protein sequence: CASSVVRLVENTGELFF.

The rearrangement joins TRBV18 to TRBJ1-2; D remains unclear. CDR3 length: 16 residues. Germline V gene data show CDR1 as KGHSH and CDR2 as LQKENI. Trimming stripped 6 bases from V and 3 bases from J, with 20 bases between. CDR3 nucleotides: TGTGCCAGCTCGCCCCTGACAACGGCGGTGGACTATGGCTACACCTTC. Residues: CASSPLTTAVDYGYTF.

This clone has just one count. V and J are TRBV7-9 and TRBJ2-5; 13 bases align to TRBD2. The CDR3 has 18 residues. The V segment lost 4 bases and the J segment 5 bases; nucleotides outside the gene matches: 13. Germline V gives CDR1 SEHNR, CDR2 FQNEAQ (reference sequence). The CDR3 region is CASSSPGLAGFYVETQYF. The CDR3 nucleotides are TGTGCCAGCAGCTCCCCGGGACTAGCGGGATTTTACGTGGAGACCCAGTACTTC.

V and J are TRBV5-1 and TRBJ2-5; 8 bases fit TRBD1. Losses at the gene ends were 0 bases for V and 4 bases for J; bases not matched to a gene: 5. The CDR3 extends over 15 amino acids. The germline V gene encodes CDR1 SGHRS and CDR2 YFSETQ. The CDR3 DNA is TGCGCCAGCAGCTTGGCGACAGGGGACGGAGAGACCCAGTACTTC. Amino acid sequence: CASSLATGDGETQYF.